The rows below give T cell receptor beta chains drawn from one sample of a study of shared clonotypes between healthy human individuals. Clones were read by immunoSEQ multiplex PCR, and TCRdb kept only the in-frame ones, dropping some. The sample contains some 980,000 clones, more than 75% of which appear only once. The sample was memory CD4+ T cells sorted from blood. These receptors were taken from a man younger than 30 in good health. CDR3s include the opening cysteine and the closing phenylalanine or tryptophan.

v_gene,j_gene,CDR3aa
TRBV6-1,TRBJ2-2,CASSGGDRNTGELFF
TRBV2,TRBJ2-5,CASRRDRGQETQYF
TRBV9,TRBJ2-7,CASSPGTSGIYEQYF
TRBV7-2,TRBJ2-7,CASSLAPPSRSSYEQYF
TRBV2,TRBJ2-7,CASSAGPGSYEQYF
TRBV18,TRBJ2-3,CASSPIGHEADTQYF
TRBV30,TRBJ1-4,CAWSGYGLKNEKLFF
TRBV6-5,TRBJ1-4,CASSSKAGTNEKLFF
TRBV14,TRBJ1-2,CASSLGGTRQPYGYTF
TRBV11-2,TRBJ1-2,CASSLQQGGDYGYTF
TRBV5-1,TRBJ2-5,CASSSTSGGETQYF
TRBV7-2,TRBJ2-7,CASSLGLGNYEQYF
TRBV28,TRBJ1-2,CASSSNKQGSYGYTF
TRBV7-6,TRBJ2-1,CASSLRGRGLDEQFF
TRBV5-1,TRBJ2-2,CASSLGDRNTGELFF
TRBV7-6,TRBJ1-4,CASSHNTGANEKLFF
TRBV5-4,TRBJ1-4,CASSLQGNEKLFF
TRBV30,TRBJ1-2,CAWRSTGVNYGYTF
TRBV4-2,TRBJ1-1,CASSQEGGAAFF